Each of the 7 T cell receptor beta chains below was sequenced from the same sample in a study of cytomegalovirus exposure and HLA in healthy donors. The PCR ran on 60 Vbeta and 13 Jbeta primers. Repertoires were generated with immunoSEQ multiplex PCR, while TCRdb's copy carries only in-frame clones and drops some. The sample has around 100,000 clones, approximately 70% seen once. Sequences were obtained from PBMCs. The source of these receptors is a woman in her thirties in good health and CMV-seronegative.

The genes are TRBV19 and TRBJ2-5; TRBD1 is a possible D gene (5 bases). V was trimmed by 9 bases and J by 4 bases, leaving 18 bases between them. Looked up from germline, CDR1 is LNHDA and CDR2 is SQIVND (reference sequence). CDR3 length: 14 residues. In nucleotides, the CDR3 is TGTGCCAGCCACGCCCAGGGTTCTATAGAGACCCAGTACTTC. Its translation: CASHAQGSIETQYF. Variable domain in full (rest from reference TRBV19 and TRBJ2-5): DGGITQSPKYLFRKEGQNVTLSCEQNLNHDAMYWYRQDPGQGLRLIYYSQIVNDFQKGDIAEGYSVSREKKESFPLTVTSAQKNPTAFYLCASHAQGSIETQYFGPGTRLLVL.

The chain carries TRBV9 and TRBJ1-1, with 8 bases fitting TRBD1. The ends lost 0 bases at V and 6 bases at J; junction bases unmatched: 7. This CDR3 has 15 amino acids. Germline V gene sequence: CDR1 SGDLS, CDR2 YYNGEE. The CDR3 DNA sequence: TGTGCCAGCAGCGTAGTGGGACAGGCGGAGGCTGAAGCTTTCTTT. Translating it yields CASSVVGQAEAEAFF.

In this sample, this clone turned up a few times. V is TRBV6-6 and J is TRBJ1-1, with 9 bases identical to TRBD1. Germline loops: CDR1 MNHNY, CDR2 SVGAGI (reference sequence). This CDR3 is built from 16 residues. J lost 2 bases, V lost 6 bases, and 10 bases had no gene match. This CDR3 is CASRWTRTGENTEAFF. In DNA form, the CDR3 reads TGTGCCAGCAGGTGGACGCGGACAGGGGAAAACACTGAAGCTTTCTTT.

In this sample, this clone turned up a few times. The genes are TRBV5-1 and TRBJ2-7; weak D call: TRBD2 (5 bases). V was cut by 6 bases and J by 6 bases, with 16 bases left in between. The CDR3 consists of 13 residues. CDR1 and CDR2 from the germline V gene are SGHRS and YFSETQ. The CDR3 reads CASKLDSAFEQYF. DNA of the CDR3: TGCGCCAGCAAGTTGGACTCTGCCTTCGAGCAGTACTTC.

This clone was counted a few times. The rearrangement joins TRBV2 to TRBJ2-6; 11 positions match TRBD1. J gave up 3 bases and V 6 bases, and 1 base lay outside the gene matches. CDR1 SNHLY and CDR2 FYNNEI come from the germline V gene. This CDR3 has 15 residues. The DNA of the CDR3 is TGTGCCAGCAGGGACAGGGGGCTTGGGGCCAACGTCCTGACTTTC. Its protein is CASRDRGLGANVLTF.

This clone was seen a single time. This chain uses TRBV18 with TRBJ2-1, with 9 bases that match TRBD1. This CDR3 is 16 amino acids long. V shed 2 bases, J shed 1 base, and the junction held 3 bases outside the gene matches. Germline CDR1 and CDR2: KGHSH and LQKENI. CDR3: CASSPDGQGSYNEQFF. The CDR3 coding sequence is TGTGCCAGCTCACCAGATGGACAGGGGTCCTACAATGAGCAGTTCTTC.

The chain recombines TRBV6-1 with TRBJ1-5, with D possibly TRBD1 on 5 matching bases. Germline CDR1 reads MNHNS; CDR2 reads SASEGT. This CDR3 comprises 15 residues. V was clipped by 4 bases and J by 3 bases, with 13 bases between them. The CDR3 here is CASSVTQGYNQPQHF. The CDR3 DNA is TGTGCCAGCAGTGTAACCCAGGGTTACAATCAGCCCCAGCATTTT.